One T cell receptor (beta chain) is described in this entry. Germline CDR1 reads LNHNV; CDR2 reads YYDKDF (reference sequence). The V segment lost 1 base and the J segment 7 bases; nucleotides outside the gene matches: 9. This CDR3 is built from 15 residues. This sample was included in a study of memory CD4+ T cells and cytomegalovirus serostatus. Study background: Healthy Belgian adult donors included about nine CMV-positive and some 24 CMV-negative people.

Single viable CD3+CD4+CD8-CD45RO+ cells were sorted as the memory CD4+ T cells. Original data processing: After removing out-of-frame reads, around 2,100,000 distinct TCRbeta sequences remained. Libraries were prepared by immunoSEQ multiplex PCR; TCRdb keeps only in-frame clonotypes and omits some of them. V, J and clone size are taken as reported in that table, and D and trimming were inferred from the DNA itself. This table has 40,000 to 45,000 clones, 76% appearing once. V and J are TRBV15 and TRBJ2-7; 8 bases align to TRBD1. Sequenced material: memory CD4+ T cells from blood. The receptor was derived from an adult in good health and CMV-seronegative. CDR3: CATSRGAGGSREQYF. DNA of the CDR3: TGTGCCACCAGCAGAGGGGCAGGGGGCTCTCGGGAGCAGTACTTC.